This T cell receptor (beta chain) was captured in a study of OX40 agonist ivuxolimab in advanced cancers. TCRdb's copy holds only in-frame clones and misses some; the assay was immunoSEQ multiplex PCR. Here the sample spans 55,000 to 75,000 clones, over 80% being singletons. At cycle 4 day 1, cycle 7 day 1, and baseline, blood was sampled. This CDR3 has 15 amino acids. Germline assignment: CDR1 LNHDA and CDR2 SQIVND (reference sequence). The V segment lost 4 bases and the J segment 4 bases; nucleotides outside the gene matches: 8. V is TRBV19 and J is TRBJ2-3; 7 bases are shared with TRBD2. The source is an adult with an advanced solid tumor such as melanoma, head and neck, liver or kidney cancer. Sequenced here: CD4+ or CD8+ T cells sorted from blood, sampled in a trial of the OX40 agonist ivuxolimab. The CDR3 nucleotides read TGTGCCAGTAGTACGGACTTAGCGGGCGCAGATACGCAGTATTTT. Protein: CASSTDLAGADTQYF.